This is a list of T cell receptor beta chains from one sample in a study of blood T cell repertoires in COVID-19. Libraries were prepared by immunoSEQ multiplex PCR; TCRdb keeps only in-frame clonotypes and omits some of them. Counted here are 100,000 to 150,000 clones, 80% to 85% occurring once; the ten biggest clones make up under 4.5%. The sample taken for sequencing was peripheral blood. The receptors stem from a woman aged 50 to 60 with acute or convalescent COVID-19. Each CDR3 is given with its conserved first and last residue. A D gene is named only where the DNA matches it firmly. The size entry is marked missing in some rows and otherwise reads once, few, many or a size class.

J gene,clone size,CDR3 length,D gene,V gene,CDR3 DNA,CDR3 protein
TRBJ2-3,NA,12,NA,TRBV6-6,TGTGCCAGCAGTGGGGGGGCATCTACGCAGTATTTT,CASSGGASTQYF
TRBJ1-5,NA,14,TRBD1,TRBV28,TGTGCCAGCGGGGGGACAGGGAAAAGTCAGCCCCAGCATTTT,CASGGTGKSQPQHF
TRBJ1-1,NA,13,TRBD1,TRBV18,TGTGCCAGCTCACGGGACAGGTCGGCTGAAGCTTTCTTT,CASSRDRSAEAFF
TRBJ1-2,NA,16,NA,TRBV10-2,TGCGCCAGCAGTGAGTTGTATACAGGGACTAACTATGGCTACACCTTC,CASSELYTGTNYGYTF
TRBJ2-2,NA,13,NA,TRBV28,TGTGCCAGCAGCACGAGTTTGCCCGGGGAGCTGTTTTTT,CASSTSLPGELFF
TRBJ1-1,NA,14,NA,TRBV3-1/TRBV3-2,TGTGCCAGCAGCCAATCCCTGGGCGGGTTTGGAGCTTTCTTT,CASSQSLGGFGAFF
TRBJ1-1,NA,15,TRBD1,TRBV3-1/TRBV3-2,TGTGCCAGCACCTCAACAGGGGGCGCGTACACTGAAGCTTTCTTT,CASTSTGGAYTEAFF
TRBJ1-1,NA,14,NA,TRBV30,TGTGCCTGGACCCCGGGAGGGGCTGAGACTGAAGCTTTCTTT,CAWTPGGAETEAFF
TRBJ1-5,NA,16,NA,TRBV2,TGTGCCAGCAGTCCCCAAAATACAGGGTATTGGCAGCCCCAGCATTTT,CASSPQNTGYWQPQHF
TRBJ1-2,once,14,NA,TRBV29-1,TGCAGCGTAGTCCCGACAGATTGGCGCTATGGCTACACCTTC,CSVVPTDWRYGYTF
TRBJ1-5,NA,13,TRBD1,TRBV2,TGTGCCAGCAGGTTGACAGGGTACCAGCCCCAGCATTTT,CASRLTGYQPQHF
TRBJ1-1,NA,14,NA,TRBV6-5,TGTGCCAGCACCGTAGGGGGTGGGTACACTGAAGCTTTCTTT,CASTVGGGYTEAFF
TRBJ1-1,NA,13,NA,TRBV29-1,TGCAGCGTTGAAGTAGGCAGGTACACTGAAGCTTTCTTT,CSVEVGRYTEAFF
TRBJ1-1,NA,14,NA,TRBV7-3,TGTGCCAGCAGCGAAGCGGGGCCCAACACTGAAGCTTTCTTT,CASSEAGPNTEAFF
TRBJ2-3,NA,15,TRBD2,TRBV7-3,TGTGCCAGCCAGCTTAACCCAGCGGGGGACAATACGCAGTATTTT,CASQLNPAGDNTQYF
TRBJ2-6,NA,17,NA,TRBV19,TGTGCCAGTAGATCCGGGAGCTACATTGGTGGGGCCAACGTCCTGACTTTC,CASRSGSYIGGANVLTF
TRBJ2-2,NA,17,TRBD2,TRBV9,TGTGCCAGCAGCCCAAGCATACTAGCGGGAGACACCGGGGAGCTGTTTTTT,CASSPSILAGDTGELFF
TRBJ1-1,NA,14,NA,TRBV6-6,TGTGCCAGCGCCCAACGGGGGGAGAACACTGAAGCTTTCTTT,CASAQRGENTEAFF
TRBJ1-2,once,14,NA,TRBV10-3,TGTGCCATCAGTGAAAGGAGTGAGGGGGATGGCTACACCTTC,CAISERSEGDGYTF
TRBJ2-7,NA,13,NA,TRBV2,TGTGCCAGCAGTGAGAAAGCAAACTACGAGCAGTACTTC,CASSEKANYEQYF
TRBJ2-1,once,16,NA,TRBV14,TGTGCCAGCAGCCAAGAGTCGGGGGACTCCTACAATGAGCAGTTCTTC,CASSQESGDSYNEQFF
TRBJ1-3,NA,16,NA,TRBV7-9,TGTGCCAGCAGCTTAGCGTCGAGGAGCTCTGGAAACACCATATATTTT,CASSLASRSSGNTIYF
TRBJ1-1,NA,15,TRBD1,TRBV15,TGTGCCACCAGCACCTCCGGGACAGGGAACACTGAAGCTTTCTTT,CATSTSGTGNTEAFF
TRBJ1-2,few,13,NA,TRBV5-4,TGTGCCAGCAGCCGGACTGGCCCGCGTGGCTACACCTTC,CASSRTGPRGYTF
TRBJ2-5,NA,15,NA,TRBV6-1,TGTGCCAGCAGTGAAGGGGAGGTAGTGTTGGAGACCCAGTACTTC,CASSEGEVVLETQYF
TRBJ1-4,NA,14,TRBD1,TRBV6-6,TGTGCCAGCAGTCGAGGACAGGGGTTTGAGAAACTGTTTTTT,CASSRGQGFEKLFF
TRBJ1-5,NA,13,NA,TRBV6-1,TGTGCCAGCAGTCTCGGGGAGAATCAGCCCCAGCATTTT,CASSLGENQPQHF
TRBJ1-4,once,15,NA,TRBV7-9,TGTGCCAGCAGCTCTCAAGGGGGAGCTAATGAAAAACTGTTTTTT,CASSSQGGANEKLFF
TRBJ2-3,NA,16,TRBD2,TRBV5-4,TGTGCCAGCAGCTGGGGGGACCAGCGGGGGGCGGATACGCAGTATTTT,CASSWGDQRGADTQYF
TRBJ1-6,NA,15,NA,TRBV3-1/TRBV3-2,TGTGCCAGCAGCCATGGGTCGGGGTATAATTCACCCCTCCACTTT,CASSHGSGYNSPLHF
TRBJ1-6,few,13,NA,TRBV2,TGTGCCAGCAGTGAGCAGGGGCAGTCACCCCTCCACTTT,CASSEQGQSPLHF
TRBJ1-2,NA,13,NA,TRBV5-1,TGCGCCAGCAGCACTACACCGAACTATGGCTACACCTTC,CASSTTPNYGYTF
TRBJ1-4,NA,12,NA,TRBV2,TGTGCCAGCAGTGAAGGGGCCGGGGAACTGTTTTTT,CASSEGAGELFF
TRBJ1-3,few,15,NA,TRBV4-2,TGTGCCAGCAGAAAGGAGGCAGGGAGGGGAAACACCATATATTTT,CASRKEAGRGNTIYF
TRBJ1-2,NA,13,NA,TRBV12-3/TRBV12-4,TGTGCCAGCAGTCGTCAGTCCTTCTATGGCTACACCTTC,CASSRQSFYGYTF
TRBJ1-4,NA,16,NA,TRBV7-8,TGTGCCAGCAGCTTAAATCAGGGGTCCGTGAATGAAAAACTGTTTTTT,CASSLNQGSVNEKLFF